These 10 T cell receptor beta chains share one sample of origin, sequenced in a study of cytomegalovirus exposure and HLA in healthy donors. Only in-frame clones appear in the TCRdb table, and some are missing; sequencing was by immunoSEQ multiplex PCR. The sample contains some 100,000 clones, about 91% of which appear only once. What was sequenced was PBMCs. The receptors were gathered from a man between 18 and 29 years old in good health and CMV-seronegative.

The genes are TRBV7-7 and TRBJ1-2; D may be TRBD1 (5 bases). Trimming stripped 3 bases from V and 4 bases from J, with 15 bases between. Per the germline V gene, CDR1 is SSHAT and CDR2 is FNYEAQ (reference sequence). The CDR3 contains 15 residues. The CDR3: CASSLFSGPLYGYTF. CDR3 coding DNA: TGTGCCAGCAGCTTGTTTTCAGGGCCCCTCTATGGCTACACCTTC. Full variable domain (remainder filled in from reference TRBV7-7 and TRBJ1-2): GAGVSQSPRYKVTKRGQDVTLRCDPISSHATLYWYQQALGQGPEFLTYFNYEAQPDKSGLPSDRFSAERPEGSISTLTIQRTEQRDSAMYRCASSLFSGPLYGYTFGSGTRLTVV.

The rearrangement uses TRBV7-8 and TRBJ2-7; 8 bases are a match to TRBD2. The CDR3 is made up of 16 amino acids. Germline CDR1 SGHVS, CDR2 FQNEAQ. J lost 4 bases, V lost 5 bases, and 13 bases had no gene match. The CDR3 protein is CASSQKSGSRLYEQYF. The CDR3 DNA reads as TGTGCCAGCAGCCAAAAGAGCGGGAGTAGGTTGTACGAGCAGTACTTC.

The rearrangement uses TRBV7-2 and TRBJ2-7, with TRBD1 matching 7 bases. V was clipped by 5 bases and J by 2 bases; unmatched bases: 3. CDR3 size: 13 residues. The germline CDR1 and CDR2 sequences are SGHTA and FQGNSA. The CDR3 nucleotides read TGTGCCAGCAGCACGGACAGGCCCTACGAGCAGTACTTC. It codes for CASSTDRPYEQYF.

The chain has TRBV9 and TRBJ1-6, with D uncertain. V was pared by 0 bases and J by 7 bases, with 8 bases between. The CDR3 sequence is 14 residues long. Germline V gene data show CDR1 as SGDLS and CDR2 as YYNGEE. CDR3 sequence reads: CASSVAKANSPLHF. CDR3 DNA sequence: TGTGCCAGCAGCGTAGCTAAAGCCAATTCACCCCTCCACTTT.

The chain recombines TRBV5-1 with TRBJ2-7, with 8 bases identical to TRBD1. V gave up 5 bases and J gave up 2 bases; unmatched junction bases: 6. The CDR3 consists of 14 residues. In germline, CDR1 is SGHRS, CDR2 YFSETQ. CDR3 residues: CASSAGGRAYEQYF. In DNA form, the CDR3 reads TGCGCCAGCAGTGCAGGGGGCCGGGCCTACGAGCAGTACTTC.

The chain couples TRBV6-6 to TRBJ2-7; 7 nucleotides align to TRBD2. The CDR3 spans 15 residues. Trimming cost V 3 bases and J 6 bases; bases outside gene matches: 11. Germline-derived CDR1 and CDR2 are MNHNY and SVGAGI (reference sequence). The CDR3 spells CASSYSAGASFEQYF. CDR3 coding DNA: TGTGCCAGCAGTTATTCGGCGGGAGCTTCGTTCGAGCAGTACTTC.

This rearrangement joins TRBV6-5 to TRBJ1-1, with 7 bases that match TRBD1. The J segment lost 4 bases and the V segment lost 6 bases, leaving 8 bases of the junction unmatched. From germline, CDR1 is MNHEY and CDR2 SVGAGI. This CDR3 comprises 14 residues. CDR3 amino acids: CASSRPRQGTEAFF. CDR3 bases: TGTGCCAGCAGCCGTCCCCGACAGGGCACTGAAGCTTTCTTT.

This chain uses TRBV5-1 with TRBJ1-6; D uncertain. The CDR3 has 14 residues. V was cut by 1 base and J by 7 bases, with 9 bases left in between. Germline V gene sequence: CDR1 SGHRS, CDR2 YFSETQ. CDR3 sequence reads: CASSLYGENSPLHF. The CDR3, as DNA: TGCGCCAGCAGCTTGTATGGGGAGAATTCACCCCTCCACTTT. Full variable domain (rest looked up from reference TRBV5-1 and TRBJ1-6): KAGVTQTPRYLIKTRGQQVTLSCSPISGHRSVSWYQQTPGQGLQFLFEYFSETQRNKGNFPGRFSGRQFSNSRSEMNVSTLELGDSALYLCASSLYGENSPLHFGNGTRLTVT.

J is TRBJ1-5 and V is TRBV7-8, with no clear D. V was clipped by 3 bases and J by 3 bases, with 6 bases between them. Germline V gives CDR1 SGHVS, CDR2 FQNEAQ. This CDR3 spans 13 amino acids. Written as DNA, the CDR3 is TGTGCCAGCAGCTTCTTCCCCAATCAGCCCCAGCATTTT. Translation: CASSFFPNQPQHF.

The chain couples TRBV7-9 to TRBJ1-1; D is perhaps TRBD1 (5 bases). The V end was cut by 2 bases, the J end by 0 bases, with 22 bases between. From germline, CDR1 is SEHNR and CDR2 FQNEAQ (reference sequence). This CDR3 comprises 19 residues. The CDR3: CASSLSFDWDGRMNTEAFF. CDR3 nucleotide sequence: TGTGCCAGCAGCTTAAGTTTCGATTGGGACGGGAGGATGAACACTGAAGCTTTCTTT. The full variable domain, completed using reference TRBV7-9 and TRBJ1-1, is DTGVSQNPRHKITKRGQNVTFRCDPISEHNRLYWYRQTLGQGPEFLTYFQNEAQLEKSRLLSDRFSAERPKGSFSTLEIQRTEQGDSAMYLCASSLSFDWDGRMNTEAFFGQGTRLTVV.